These 15 T cell receptor beta chains came from one sample sequenced in a study of shared clonotypes between healthy human individuals. Cells designated naive CD8 were CD45RO-negative and were positively selected for CCR7, with terminally differentiated effector memory CD45RA+ cells excluded. This table comes from immunoSEQ multiplex PCR, and its TCRdb copy is limited to in-frame clones, with some not included. The table includes about 580,000 clones, 98% detected once. Sequenced material: naive CD8+ T cells sorted from blood. These receptors were collected from a man aged 25 to 45 in good health.

The chain employs TRBV7-6 and TRBJ2-1, with 10 bases fitting TRBD1. The length of the CDR3 is 15 residues. Looked up from germline, CDR1 is SGHVS and CDR2 is FNYEAQ. V was pared by 5 bases and J by 7 bases, with 8 bases of the junction left unmatched. The CDR3 sequence is CASSPGTGVGNEQFF. Written as DNA, the CDR3 is TGTGCCAGCAGCCCCGGGACAGGGGTTGGAAATGAGCAGTTCTTC.

This CDR3 reads CASSSPSLWETQYF. The CDR3 DNA reads as TGTGCCAGCAGCTCCCCCTCCCTCTGGGAGACCCAGTACTTC. The chain uses TRBV7-8 and TRBJ2-5; D gene uncertain. The CDR3 totals 14 residues. Germline V CDR1 and CDR2: SGHVS, FQNEAQ. V lost 4 bases and J lost 5, with 14 bases in between. Full variable domain (missing parts from reference TRBV7-8 and TRBJ2-5): GAGVSQSPRYKVAKRGQDVALRCDPISGHVSLFWYQQALGQGPEFLTYFQNEAQLDKSGLPSDRFFAERPEGSVSTLKIQRTQQEDSAVYLCASSSPSLWETQYFGPGTRLLVL.

CDR3 residues: CASSLTSGRWNEQFF. CDR3 sequence (DNA): TGTGCCAGCAGTCTGACTAGCGGGAGGTGGAATGAGCAGTTCTTC. The V and J genes are TRBV27 and TRBJ2-1; 13 bases agree with TRBD2. Germline values: CDR1 MNHEY, CDR2 SMNVEV (reference sequence). CDR3 length: 15 residues. The V segment lost 5 bases and the J segment 7 bases; nucleotides outside the gene matches: 5.

V usage is TRBV18 and J usage is TRBJ1-1, with D tentatively TRBD1 (5 bases). The germline V and J ends were trimmed by 2 bases and 0 bases, with 19 bases remaining between them. The CDR3 is 18 amino acids. The germline gives CDR1 KGHSH, CDR2 LQKENI. CDR3 loop: CASSPTGRGRRLNTEAFF. The CDR3 nucleotides read TGTGCCAGCTCACCAACGGGAAGGGGACGGCGATTGAACACTGAAGCTTTCTTT.

The V call is TRBV9, the J call TRBJ2-1; 11 bases are a match to TRBD2. The trim removed 0 bases at V and 10 bases at J, leaving 9 bases unmatched. CDR1 is SGDLS, CDR2 YYNGEE, per germline. The CDR3 is made up of 16 amino acids. CDR3 sequence: CASSVELAGVLREQFF. In DNA, the CDR3 is TGTGCCAGCAGCGTAGAACTAGCGGGAGTATTACGGGAGCAGTTCTTC.

V gene TRBV10-2 combines with J gene TRBJ2-5; D tentatively reads TRBD1 or TRBD2 (6 bases each). Trimming removed 2 bases from V and 9 bases from J, with 7 bases in between. This CDR3 is 11 amino acids long. Germline V gives CDR1 WSHSY, CDR2 SAAADI. As DNA, the CDR3 is TGCGCCAGCAGTGAGGGGGGGCCCCAGTACTTC. Translating gives CASSEGGPQYF.

This sequence joins TRBV7-8 and TRBJ2-7; no clear D gene. V gave up 6 bases and J gave up 0 bases, with 12 bases separating them. The CDR3 totals 14 residues. Per the germline V gene, CDR1 is SGHVS and CDR2 is FQNEAQ. CDR3 protein: CASRPDVSSYEQYF. The DNA of the CDR3 is TGTGCCAGCAGACCAGACGTGAGCTCCTACGAGCAGTACTTC. Full variable domain (rest looked up from reference TRBV7-8 and TRBJ2-7): GAGVSQSPRYKVAKRGQDVALRCDPISGHVSLFWYQQALGQGPEFLTYFQNEAQLDKSGLPSDRFFAERPEGSVSTLKIQRTQQEDSAVYLCASRPDVSSYEQYFGPGTRLTVT.

V is TRBV15 and J is TRBJ2-2; no clear D. Germline lookup yields CDR1 LNHNV and CDR2 YYDKDF (reference sequence). Between the trimmed V and J ends, which lost 0 bases and 4 bases, there was a span of 6 bases. This CDR3 has 14 amino acids. Here the CDR3 DNA reads TGTGCCACCAGCAGAGATCAGTTCACCGGGGAGCTGTTTTTT. Translating it yields CATSRDQFTGELFF. Full variable domain (missing parts from reference TRBV15 and TRBJ2-2): DAMVIQNPRYQVTQFGKPVTLSCSQTLNHNVMYWYQQKSSQAPKLLFHYYDKDFNNEADTPDNFQSRRPNTSFCFLDIRSPGLGDTAMYLCATSRDQFTGELFFGEGSRLTVL.

This chain connects TRBV7-9 to TRBJ2-1, with 8 bases matching TRBD1. V gave up 4 bases and J gave up 9 bases; unmatched junction bases: 14. Germline V gene lookup returns CDR1 SEHNR and CDR2 FQNEAQ (reference sequence). This CDR3 region has 16 residues. In DNA, the CDR3 is TGTGCCAGCAGCTCAGCGGACAGGGCACTAGGTGTTGAGCAGTTCTTC. This encodes CASSSADRALGVEQFF.

This rearrangement joins TRBV27 to TRBJ2-1; 9 bases are a match to TRBD2. The trim removed 6 bases at V and 5 bases at J, leaving 11 bases unmatched. Germline V CDR1 and CDR2: MNHEY, SMNVEV (reference sequence). The CDR3 is made up of 16 amino acids. CDR3 residues: CASSPRGTSRNNEQFF. The DNA of the CDR3 is TGTGCCAGCAGCCCGCGAGGGACTAGCCGGAACAATGAGCAGTTCTTC.

The chain carries TRBV27 and TRBJ2-7, with unresolved D. The V gene lost 6 bases and the J gene lost 3 bases, with 12 bases spanning the gap. CDR3 size: 13 residues. Germline lookup yields CDR1 MNHEY and CDR2 SMNVEV (reference sequence). The CDR3 DNA is TGTGCCAGCAGCCTTGCCCTGGGCTACGAGCAGTACTTC. Encoded protein: CASSLALGYEQYF.

This chain uses TRBV5-8 with TRBJ1-4; TRBD1 might be the D (5 bases). Germline V gene data show CDR1 as SGHTS and CDR2 as YDEGEE. The V end lost 4 bases, the J end lost 10 bases, and 17 bases lay between the germline ends. This CDR3 has 14 residues. CDR3: CASSGGYPGGKLFF. As DNA, the CDR3 is TGTGCCAGCAGCGGCGGATATCCCGGGGGAAAACTGTTTTTT.

V is TRBV5-4 and J is TRBJ2-7; TRBD1 is a possible D gene (6 bases). The CDR3 contains 14 residues. The V and J ends lost 4 bases and 0 bases respectively, with 11 bases between them. Looked up from germline, CDR1 is SGHNT and CDR2 is YYREEE (reference sequence). CDR3 nucleotide sequence: TGTGCCAGCAGCAAACCGGACAGCTCCTACGAGCAGTACTTC. Translating gives CASSKPDSSYEQYF. Filled out from reference TRBV5-4 and TRBJ2-7, the complete variable domain reads ETGVTQSPTHLIKTRGQQVTLRCSSQSGHNTVSWYQQALGQGPQFIFQYYREEENGRGNFPPRFSGLQFPNYSSELNVNALELDDSALYLCASSKPDSSYEQYFGPGTRLTVT.

The chain joins TRBV5-1 to TRBJ2-1; TRBD2 might be the D (5 bases). The ends were cut back, 6 bases at V and 5 bases at J, with 18 bases in the middle. Germline V gene sequence: CDR1 SGHRS, CDR2 YFSETQ. CDR3 size: 15 residues. This CDR3 is CASNLMNSENNEQFF. Written as DNA, the CDR3 is TGCGCCAGCAATCTTATGAATAGCGAAAACAATGAGCAGTTCTTC.

The chain carries TRBV9 and TRBJ2-7; 8 bases align to TRBD2. The J segment lost 6 bases and the V segment lost 0 bases, leaving 8 bases of the junction unmatched. Germline assignment: CDR1 SGDLS and CDR2 YYNGEE. This CDR3 is 15 amino acids long. The CDR3 DNA follows: TGTGCCAGCAGCGTAGCGGGTAGCGGGAATACCGAGCAGTACTTC. This codes for CASSVAGSGNTEQYF.